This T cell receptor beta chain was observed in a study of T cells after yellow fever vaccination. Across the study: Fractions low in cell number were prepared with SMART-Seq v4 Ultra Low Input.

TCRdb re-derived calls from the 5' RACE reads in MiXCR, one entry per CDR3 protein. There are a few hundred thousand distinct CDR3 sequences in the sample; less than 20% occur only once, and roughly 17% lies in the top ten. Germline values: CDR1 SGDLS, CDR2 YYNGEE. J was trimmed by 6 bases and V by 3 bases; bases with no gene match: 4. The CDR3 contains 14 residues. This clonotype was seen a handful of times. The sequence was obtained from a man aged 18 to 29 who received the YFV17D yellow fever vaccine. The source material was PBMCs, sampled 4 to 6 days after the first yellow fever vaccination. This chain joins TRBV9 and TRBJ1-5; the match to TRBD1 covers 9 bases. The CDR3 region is CASSEGTGPQPQHF. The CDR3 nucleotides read TGTGCCAGCAGCGAGGGGACAGGGCCTCAGCCCCAGCATTTT. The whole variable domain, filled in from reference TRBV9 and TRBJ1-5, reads DSGVTQTPKHLITATGQRVTLRCSPRSGDLSVYWYQQSLDQGLQFLIQYYNGEERAKGNILERFSAQQFPDLHSELNLSSLELGDSALYFCASSEGTGPQPQHFGDGTRLSIL.